This paragraph reports one TCR beta chain. A much more abundant neighbour one base away suggests this may be a read error. Germline values: CDR1 SNHLY, CDR2 FYNNEI. The CDR3 is 17 amino acids. These data are taken from a study of regulatory T cells in long-lasting Graves disease. CDR3 regions were amplified by Arm-PCR using iRepertoire HTBI primers to build TCR beta libraries. Using its own MiXCR run on the multiplex PCR reads, TCRdb lists one record per CDR3 protein. The table lists 350,000 to 550,000 distinct CDR3 sequences, 15% of them singletons. The time point was: newly diagnosed GD, antithyroid drugs for less than 3 months. The TCR library was prepared using RNA isolated from PBMCs. It was by American Thyroid Association guidelines that Graves' disease was diagnosed. These sequences were also reported in another study, on T cells in Graves' hyperthyroidism and ophthalmopathy. From that second work: Patients showing uncontrolled infection, other autoimmune disease, pregnancy or lactation were ineligible. The HTBI primer set was used in a first-round RT-PCR of the TCR CDR3. Blood also contained most expanded thyroid clonotypes above 0.001.

V usage is TRBV2 and J usage is TRBJ2-3; 12 bases fit TRBD2. The DNA end lines up better with TRBJ2-5; the J call may be wrong. The sequence was collected from a woman in her 30s with Graves disease. Sequenced material: peripheral blood mononuclear cells (PBMCs), taken at new diagnosis, from a patient treated with antithyroid drugs. The CDR3 nucleotides are TGTGCCAGCCTGAACCCTCTAACTAGCGGGAGGTACGAGATCCAGTACTTC. Translating it yields CASLNPLTSGRYEIQYF.